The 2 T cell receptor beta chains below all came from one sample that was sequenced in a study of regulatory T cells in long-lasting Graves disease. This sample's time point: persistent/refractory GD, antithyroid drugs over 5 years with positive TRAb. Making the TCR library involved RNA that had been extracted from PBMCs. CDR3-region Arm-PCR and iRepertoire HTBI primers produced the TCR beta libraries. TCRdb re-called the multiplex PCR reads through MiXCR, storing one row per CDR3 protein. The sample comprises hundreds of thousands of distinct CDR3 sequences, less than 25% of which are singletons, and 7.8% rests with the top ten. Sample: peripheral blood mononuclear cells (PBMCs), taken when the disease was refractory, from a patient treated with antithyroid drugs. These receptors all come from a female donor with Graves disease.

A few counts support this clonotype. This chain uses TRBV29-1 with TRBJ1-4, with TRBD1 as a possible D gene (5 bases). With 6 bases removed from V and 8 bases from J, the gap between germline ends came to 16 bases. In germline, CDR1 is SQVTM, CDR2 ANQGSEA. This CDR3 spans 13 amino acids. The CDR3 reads CSVTALGGEKLFF. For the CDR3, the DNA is TGCAGCGTGACTGCACTGGGGGGGGAAAAACTGTTTTTT.

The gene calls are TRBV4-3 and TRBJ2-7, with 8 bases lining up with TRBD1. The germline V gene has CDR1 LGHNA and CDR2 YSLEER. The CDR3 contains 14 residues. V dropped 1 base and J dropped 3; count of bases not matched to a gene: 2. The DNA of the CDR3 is TGCGCCAGCAGCCAAGGGGACAGGTTCTACGAGCAGTACTTC. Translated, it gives CASSQGDRFYEQYF.